A single sample is the source of the 18 T cell receptor beta chains below, sequenced in a study of CD8 T cells in ankylosing spondylitis (dated by TCRdb to between 2016 and 2019). Libraries were built with 5' RACE. Instrument on record: Illumina HiSeq 2500. TCRdb reworked the public reads: Q25 trimming with fastp, MiXCR clone assembly, productive beta chains retained. Each entry is one CDR3 protein sequence, shown with its most common DNA and genes. This sample gives about 340,000 distinct CDR3 sequences in total; under 15% of them show up just once. Together, the top ten hold 1.1% of the sample. Input material: blood, either unsorted or a sorted T cell fraction (not recorded which). Every receptor here comes from a male donor with ankylosing spondylitis or in good health (not recorded which).

The chain recombines TRBV13 with TRBJ2-1; no firm D call. Trimming cost V 9 bases and J 6 bases, with 21 bases left between them. Per the germline V gene, CDR1 is PRHDT and CDR2 is FYEKMQ (reference sequence). The CDR3 runs to 15 residues. CDR3 sequence reads: CARGPGVLTCNEQFF. The CDR3 DNA reads as TGTGCCAGGGGCCCTGGGGTCCTAACCTGCAATGAGCAGTTCTTC.

This clonotype was found a few times. The chain couples TRBV5-1 to TRBJ1-2; TRBD1 is a possible D gene (5 bases). The CDR3 sequence is 16 residues long. Between the trimmed V and J ends, which lost 7 bases and 4 bases, there was a span of 23 bases. Per the germline V gene, CDR1 is SGHRS and CDR2 is YFSETQ. CDR3 amino acids: CASGSSGAGNGYGYTF. CDR3 bases: TGCGCCAGCGGTAGTAGCGGGGCCGGGAATGGCTATGGCTACACCTTC. The full variable domain, its missing parts supplied by reference TRBV5-1 and TRBJ1-2, is KAGVTQTPRYLIKTRGQQVTLSCSPISGHRSVSWYQQTPGQGLQFLFEYFSETQRNKGNFPGRFSGRQFSNSRSEMNVSTLELGDSALYLCASGSSGAGNGYGYTFGSGTRLTVV.

The chain uses TRBV12-3 or TRBV12-4 and TRBJ2-1; 11 bases align to TRBD2. This CDR3 is 17 amino acids long. J was trimmed by 4 bases and V by 3 bases; bases with no gene match: 8. CDR3 residues: CASSFKLAGAAYNEQFF. In DNA, the CDR3 is TGTGCCAGCAGTTTTAAACTAGCGGGGGCCGCTTACAATGAGCAGTTCTTC.

Only a few counts were recorded for this clonotype. The J gene is TRBJ2-7, the V gene TRBV3-1; the match to TRBD1 covers 8 bases. CDR1 LGHDT and CDR2 YNNKEL come from the germline V gene (reference sequence). The CDR3 consists of 13 residues. V trimming: 5 bases; J trimming: 5 bases; junction bases outside the gene matches: 5. CDR3 in amino acids: CASSGPTGDEQYF. The DNA of the CDR3 is TGTGCCAGCAGCGGACCGACAGGGGACGAGCAGTACTTC.

The chain joins TRBV9 to TRBJ2-2; 7 bases match TRBD1. CDR3 length: 15 residues. Trimming cost V 4 bases and J 5 bases; bases outside gene matches: 8. CDR1 is SGDLS and CDR2 is YYNGEE in the germline V gene. The CDR3 region has the DNA TGTGCCAGCAGCCCTTCCCCCAGGGGGACCGGGGAGCTGTTTTTT. The encoded protein is CASSPSPRGTGELFF.

This clonotype was seen ten or more times. V gene TRBV3-1 combines with J gene TRBJ1-5; 7 bases line up with TRBD1. Germline V gene data show CDR1 as LGHDT and CDR2 as YNNKEL (reference sequence). Germline trimming cut 0 bases from V and 4 bases from J; bases unmatched to any gene: 3. The CDR3 length is 15 residues. Written as DNA, the CDR3 is TGTGCCAGCAGCCAAGATACAGGGGCAAATCAGCCCCAGCATTTT. It yields the protein CASSQDTGANQPQHF.

This clonotype was recorded a few times. The chain uses TRBV7-2 and TRBJ2-7; D gene ambiguous. V was trimmed by 3 bases and J by 7 bases, leaving 13 bases between them. Germline CDR1 SGHTA, CDR2 FQGNSA. The CDR3 runs 13 residues. The CDR3 loop reads CASSFEDLKEQYF. CDR3 bases: TGTGCCAGCAGCTTCGAGGATCTGAAAGAGCAGTACTTC.

There are a few counts of this clonotype. The gene calls are TRBV7-9 and TRBJ1-1, with TRBD1 matching over 11 bases. The CDR3 spans 17 residues. CDR1 SEHNR and CDR2 FQNEAQ come from the germline V gene (reference sequence). V shed 3 bases and J 4 bases; nucleotides not matched to a gene: 10. The CDR3 DNA sequence: TGTGCCAGCAGCTTTACCGGGACAGGGGGATCCCCCACTGAAGCTTTCTTT. Amino acids: CASSFTGTGGSPTEAFF.

A few counts support this clonotype. The chain recombines TRBV10-3 with TRBJ1-6; no clear D gene. Germline CDR1 and CDR2: ENHRY and SYGVKD. This CDR3 has 15 amino acids. V lost 0 bases, J lost 7 bases, and 10 bases lay in between. The DNA for the CDR3 is TGTGCCATCAGTGAGTCGCCAGTAGAGAATTCACCCCTCCACTTT. Protein: CAISESPVENSPLHF.

This CDR3 reads CASSSYTRDGYTF. CDR3 sequence (DNA): TGTGCCAGCAGTTCATACACGAGGGATGGCTACACCTTC. The chain joins TRBV12-3 or TRBV12-4 to TRBJ1-2, with D uncertain. The CDR3 sequence is 13 residues long. V lost 4 bases and J lost 6, with 12 bases in between.

The chain uses TRBV4-2 and TRBJ2-5, with 9 bases matching TRBD2. The CDR3 extends over 18 amino acids. Per the germline V gene, CDR1 is LGHNA and CDR2 is YNFKEQ. The V gene end was trimmed by 4 bases and the J gene end by 2 bases; junction bases not matched to a gene: 14. CDR3 amino acids: CASSRQGGRATFQETQYF. The CDR3 DNA sequence: TGTGCCAGCAGCCGGCAGGGCGGGAGGGCAACCTTTCAAGAGACCCAGTACTTC.

This clonotype has a handful of counts. This chain links TRBV18 with TRBJ1-5, with TRBD1 identical over 7 bases. The CDR3 sequence is 14 residues long. The V gene end was trimmed by 3 bases and the J gene end by 3 bases; junction bases not matched to a gene: 2. Germline CDR1 reads KGHSH; CDR2 reads LQKENI. CDR3 nucleotides: TGTGCCAGCTCACCGGGACAGAACAATCAGCCCCAGCATTTT. Its protein product is CASSPGQNNQPQHF.

This clonotype was detected ten times or more. The V call is TRBV29-1, the J call TRBJ2-7, with D maybe TRBD1 (6 bases). The V gene's germline CDR1 is SQVTM and CDR2 ANQGSEA. The CDR3 runs to 15 residues. V gave up 7 bases and J gave up 3 bases, with 22 bases separating them. The CDR3 reads CSALKLRGIDYEQYF. The CDR3 region has the DNA TGCAGCGCCTTAAAGTTAAGGGGGATTGACTACGAGCAGTACTTC.

V gene TRBV20-1 combines with J gene TRBJ1-5; 7 nucleotides align to TRBD1. Losses at the gene ends were 4 bases for V and 0 bases for J; bases not matched to a gene: 3. The CDR3 sequence is 14 residues long. Germline CDR1 reads DFQATT; CDR2 reads SNEGSKA (reference sequence). Here the CDR3 DNA reads TGCAGTGCTATCCGGACAGGTAGCAATCAGCCCCAGCATTTT. As protein: CSAIRTGSNQPQHF.

The J gene is TRBJ1-2, the V gene TRBV5-1; no clear D gene. Germline V gives CDR1 SGHRS, CDR2 YFSETQ. The V gene lost 0 bases and the J gene lost 6 bases, with 15 bases spanning the gap. The CDR3 sequence is 15 residues long. The chain's CDR3 is CASSLEGNIGNGYTF. CDR3 bases: TGCGCCAGCAGCTTGGAAGGGAACATCGGTAATGGCTACACCTTC.

The chain uses TRBV20-1 and TRBJ2-7; maybe TRBD2 (5 bases). CDR1 and CDR2 from the germline V gene are DFQATT and SNEGSKA (reference sequence). The CDR3 is made up of 12 amino acids. V shed 5 bases and J shed 1 base, with 9 bases lying between them. As DNA, the CDR3 is TGCAGTGCTGGGAGCACGTCCTACGAGCAGTACTTC. This translates into CSAGSTSYEQYF.

This chain uses TRBV5-1 with TRBJ1-2; 7 nucleotides align to TRBD1. The CDR3 runs to 14 residues. The germline V gene encodes CDR1 SGHRS and CDR2 YFSETQ. V was clipped by 0 bases and J by 7 bases; unmatched bases: 6. CDR3 DNA sequence: TGCGCCAGCAGCTTGGACAGGGGCAGAAGTGGCTACACCTTC. This codes for CASSLDRGRSGYTF.

CDR3 DNA sequence: TGTGCCAGCAGTTTGGGACACCGATATGGCTACACCTTC. It codes for CASSLGHRYGYTF. The chain employs TRBV12-3 or TRBV12-4 and TRBJ1-2; a weak D match, TRBD1 (6 bases). Trimming shortened V by 3 bases and J by 5 bases, and 10 bases separated the two germline ends. The CDR3 sequence is 13 residues long.